The T cell receptor (beta chain) under discussion was sequenced for a study of cytomegalovirus exposure and HLA in healthy donors. Study observations and caveats: The only immune exposure information that was available was CMV serostatus. Later analysis showed most CMV-associated TCR beta chains appearing HLA-restricted. TCR beta chain V- and J-gene trimming was linked, in a later analysis, to a missense variant in DCLRE1C.

The germline CDR1 and CDR2 sequences are SNHLY and FYNNEI. V lost 5 bases and J lost 2; bases outside the gene matches: 7. The CDR3 is made up of 15 amino acids. Of note for this clone: What it binds is unknown.

13 Jbeta primers and 60 Vbeta primers were used for the PCR. Profiled with immunoSEQ multiplex PCR; TCRdb holds only in-frame clones, not every one. The sample includes more than 150,000 clones, 75% of them seen just once. This sequence originates from a woman aged 35 to 49 in good health and CMV-seropositive. Sequenced: PBMCs. This chain uses TRBV2 with TRBJ2-7; 9 bases line up with TRBD2. CDR3 bases: TGTGCCAGCAGTCTCCGACTAGCGGATACCTACGAGCAGTACTTC. Encoded protein: CASSLRLADTYEQYF.